What follows describes a single TCR beta chain. The data stem from a study of control samples from healthy donors and cancer patients. Repertoires were generated with immunoSEQ multiplex PCR, while TCRdb's copy carries only in-frame clones and drops some. The sample includes some 130,000 clones, 89% of them seen just once. After removal of 3 bases from V and 6 bases from J, the junction contained 3 bases not matched to a gene. Germline CDR1 reads DFQATT; CDR2 reads SNEGSKA (reference sequence). The CDR3 length is 13 residues. The sequencing sample was made of PBMCs. The TCR was taken from a man aged 45-65 years with head and neck cancer. This chain uses TRBV20-1 with TRBJ2-5; 11 bases match TRBD2. The CDR3 sequence is CSASSGRVKTQYF. CDR3 nucleotides: TGCAGTGCTAGTAGCGGGAGGGTAAAGACCCAGTACTTC.